The 25 T cell receptor beta chains in this list originate from one sample, sequenced in a study of identical twins. Each CDR3 protein gets one entry after TCRdb re-called the 5' RACE reads with MiXCR. The sample contains 1.5 million to 2 million distinct CDR3 sequences, 32% of which appear only once. Input material: cord blood. The receptors were gathered from a newborn girl in good health.

The V call is TRBV6-5, the J call TRBJ1-1, with a weak D call TRBD1 (6 bases). The CDR3 totals 16 residues. V lost 0 bases, J lost 2 bases, and 13 bases lay in between. Germline CDR1 and CDR2: MNHEY and SVGAGI. The CDR3 loop is CASSYSGGAENTEAFF. The CDR3 DNA follows: TGTGCCAGCAGTTACTCGGGGGGCGCAGAAAACACTGAAGCTTTCTTT.

This clonotype was seen ten or more times. V usage is TRBV20-1 and J usage is TRBJ2-7; D is unclear. The length of the CDR3 is 12 residues. V lost 3 bases, J lost 0 bases, and 6 bases lay in between. Germline CDR1 is DFQATT and CDR2 is SNEGSKA (reference sequence). This chain's CDR3 is CSASGPSYEQYF. The DNA of the CDR3 is TGCAGTGCTAGCGGGCCCTCCTACGAGCAGTACTTC.

This clonotype was found many times. This CDR3 reads CASSILAGGYEQFF. The DNA for the CDR3 is TGTGCCAGCAGCATACTAGCGGGTGGCTATGAGCAGTTCTTC. V is TRBV7-2 and J is TRBJ2-1; 9 nucleotides line up with TRBD2. Germline V gives CDR1 SGHTA, CDR2 FQGNSA. Trimming took 5 bases from V and 8 from J; bases not matched to a gene: 7. CDR3 length: 14 amino acids.

The chain links TRBV20-1 to TRBJ2-4; D ambiguous. The J call is uncertain, as TRBJ2-7 better fits the DNA end. CDR3 size: 13 residues. The germline CDR1 and CDR2 sequences are DFQATT and SNEGSKA (reference sequence). The CDR3 reads CSATDPRHYEQYF. The CDR3 DNA follows: TGCAGTGCCACCGACCCCCGGCACTACGAGCAGTACTTC.

In this sample, this clonotype turned up many times. The gene calls are TRBV6-6 and TRBJ2-3; TRBD2 aligns across 14 bases. This CDR3 is 16 amino acids long. Germline lookup yields CDR1 MNHNY and CDR2 SVGAGI (reference sequence). V was clipped by 5 bases and J by 2 bases; unmatched bases: 3. The DNA of the CDR3 is TGTGCCAGCAGTGGGACTAGCGGGGGACACACAGATACGCAGTATTTT. Translated: CASSGTSGGHTDTQYF.

This sequence joins TRBV25-1 and TRBJ1-4; TRBD1 matches at 9 bases. With 5 bases clipped from V and 8 bases from J, the junction kept 9 bases outside the gene matches. CDR1 and CDR2 from the germline V gene are MGHDK and SYGVNS. This CDR3 region has 15 residues. The CDR3 nucleotides read TGTGCCAGCAGTATCCCAGGGACAGGGCAAGAAAAACTGTTTTTT. Protein: CASSIPGTGQEKLFF.

V is TRBV6-5 and J is TRBJ2-1; a weak D match, TRBD2 (5 bases). Trimming pared 2 bases from V and 2 bases from J, leaving 10 bases between. CDR1 and CDR2 (germline): MNHEY, SVGAGI. The CDR3 runs 15 residues. The CDR3 nucleotides read TGTGCCAGCAGTTACAAATGGGGAGCCTACAATGAGCAGTTCTTC. It encodes CASSYKWGAYNEQFF.

To note about this clonotype: One end of the junction varies from germline; a read error may be responsible. The chain joins TRBV2 to TRBJ2-3; the match to TRBD2 covers 10 bases. Germline CDR1 is SNHLY and CDR2 is FYNNEI. The CDR3 extends over 15 amino acids. The CDR3 DNA reads as TGTGCCGGCAGTGAACTAGCGGGGTCGACAGATACGCAGTATTTT. Amino acid sequence: CAGSELAGSTDTQYF.

V usage is TRBV27 and J usage is TRBJ2-3, with TRBD2 matching over 8 bases. The germline CDR1 and CDR2 sequences are MNHEY and SMNVEV (reference sequence). The junction had 20 bases not matched to a gene; V was cut back by 8 bases and J by 4 bases. The CDR3 consists of 18 residues. CDR3 sequence reads: CASLPRTPGLGFADTQYF. DNA for the CDR3: TGTGCCAGCCTTCCTCGTACACCGGGACTAGGTTTTGCAGATACGCAGTATTTT.

This clonotype has more than one count but fewer than ten. The chain couples TRBV10-3 to TRBJ1-2; a weak D match, TRBD1 (6 bases). CDR1 is ENHRY, CDR2 SYGVKD, per germline. The CDR3 spans 13 residues. The ends were cut back, 8 bases at V and 4 bases at J, with 14 bases in the middle. The CDR3 spells CAIGSRGVYGYTF. In DNA, the CDR3 is TGTGCCATCGGGAGCAGGGGCGTCTATGGCTACACCTTC.

This chain joins TRBV4-1 and TRBJ2-5; a weak D match, TRBD1 (6 bases). The closer fit of TRBJ2-7 to the DNA end suggests the J call may be wrong. CDR3 length equals 16 residues. Germline values: CDR1 MGHRA, CDR2 YSYEKL. The CDR3 sequence: CASSQPTTGPPYEQYF. CDR3 nucleotides: TGCGCCAGCAGCCAACCTACAACAGGGCCCCCTTACGAGCAGTACTTC.

The chain combines TRBV2 with TRBJ1-1, with D hard to call. The V end lost 4 bases, the J end lost 4 bases, and 10 bases lay between the germline ends. The V gene's germline CDR1 is SNHLY and CDR2 FYNNEI. This CDR3 is 13 amino acids long. The CDR3 spells CASSAAERTEAFF. CDR3 coding DNA: TGTGCCAGCAGTGCCGCGGAGCGCACTGAAGCTTTCTTT.

The chain links TRBV6-1 to TRBJ2-3; D perhaps matches TRBD1 (6 bases). Germline V gene sequence: CDR1 MNHNS, CDR2 SASEGT. V was clipped by 2 bases and J by 8 bases, with 14 bases between them. The CDR3 length is 14 residues. For the CDR3, the DNA is TGTGCCAGCAGTGAAACCCGTACAGGGCGTACGCAGTATTTT. Its translation: CASSETRTGRTQYF.

The sample holds a few counts of this clonotype. The gene calls are TRBV11-2 and TRBJ2-7, with TRBD2 identical over 13 bases. In germline, CDR1 is SGHAT, CDR2 FQNNGV. This CDR3 region has 16 residues. The V and J ends lost 5 bases and 5 bases, in that order; junction bases with no gene match: 9. CDR3 residues: CASSASGLAGMNEQYF. CDR3 in DNA: TGTGCCAGCAGCGCCTCGGGACTAGCGGGAATGAACGAGCAGTACTTC.

The CDR3 coding sequence is TGTGCCAGCAGTCAGGATGACTGTGGCTACACCTTC. Translating gives CASSQDDCGYTF. This rearrangement joins TRBV28 to TRBJ1-2; D not resolved. V was shortened by 5 bases and J by 7 bases, with 11 bases between the two germline ends. Per germline, CDR1 MDHEN and CDR2 SYDVKM. This CDR3 region has 12 residues.

Many counts were recorded for this clonotype. The chain carries TRBV5-1 and TRBJ1-2, with 9 bases aligning to TRBD1. The V and J ends lost 4 bases and 3 bases, in that order; junction bases with no gene match: 4. The germline gives CDR1 SGHRS, CDR2 YFSETQ. The CDR3 consists of 14 residues. CDR3 region: CASSPDRGDYGYTF. Here the CDR3 DNA reads TGCGCCAGCAGCCCGGACAGGGGTGACTATGGCTACACCTTC.

The V gene is TRBV3-1, the J gene TRBJ2-1; D is undetermined. V was shortened by 6 bases and J by 5 bases, with 17 bases between the two germline ends. CDR1 is LGHDT, CDR2 YNNKEL, per germline (reference sequence). The CDR3 totals 15 residues. The DNA of the CDR3 is TGTGCCAGCAGTCGACACCTCCTAGGCGACAATGAGCAGTTCTTC. Translating it yields CASSRHLLGDNEQFF.

The V gene is TRBV27, the J gene TRBJ2-7, with TRBD2 matching over 12 bases. The germline V gene encodes CDR1 MNHEY and CDR2 SMNVEV (reference sequence). Trimming at V came to 5 bases and at J to 4 bases, leaving 6 bases not matched to a gene. The CDR3 contains 15 residues. The CDR3 DNA reads TGTGCCAGCAGTCCTCTAGCGGGAGGGGGTTACGAGCAGTACTTC. Encoded protein: CASSPLAGGGYEQYF.

This sequence joins TRBV20-1 and TRBJ2-5; 10 bases agree with TRBD2. The CDR3 sequence is 16 residues long. The germline gives CDR1 DFQATT, CDR2 SNEGSKA (reference sequence). Unmatched junction bases numbered 11, after V lost 5 bases and J lost 2 bases. CDR3 region: CSAFSIRTSGQETQYF. For the CDR3, the DNA is TGCAGTGCTTTCAGCATCCGGACTAGCGGACAAGAGACCCAGTACTTC.

This clonotype was seen more than once but under ten times. The chain is built from TRBV20-1 and TRBJ1-2; D gene ambiguous. The ends were cut back, 2 bases at V and 3 bases at J, with 7 bases in the middle. Germline values: CDR1 DFQATT, CDR2 SNEGSKA (reference sequence). The CDR3 runs 12 residues. CDR3 nucleotide sequence: TGCAGTGCTAGAAAGGGAGACTATGGCTACACCTTC. Translation: CSARKGDYGYTF.

In this sample, this clonotype turned up a few times. This chain connects TRBV5-4 to TRBJ1-2; 8 bases are a match to TRBD1. The CDR3 runs 14 residues. Germline CDR1 and CDR2: SGHNT and YYREEE (reference sequence). V gave up 5 bases and J gave up 4 bases; unmatched junction bases: 7. The CDR3 sequence is CASRSDRGGYGYTF. In DNA, the CDR3 is TGTGCCAGCAGATCCGACAGGGGAGGCTATGGCTACACCTTC.

In this sample, this clonotype turned up many times. This chain joins TRBV20-1 and TRBJ2-3; D is unclear. CDR1 is DFQATT and CDR2 is SNEGSKA in the germline V gene (reference sequence). The germline V and J ends were trimmed by 4 bases and 6 bases, with 8 bases remaining between them. CDR3 length equals 11 residues. CDR3 amino acids: CSAINLDTQYF. DNA of the CDR3: TGCAGTGCTATTAATTTGGATACGCAGTATTTT.

The genes are TRBV29-1 and TRBJ1-2; TRBD1 might be the D (6 bases). Germline V gene lookup returns CDR1 SQVTM and CDR2 ANQGSEA. This CDR3 comprises 13 residues. Trimming shortened V by 1 base and J by 7 bases, and 13 bases separated the two germline ends. The chain's CDR3 is CSVEGRGPGGYTF. DNA for the CDR3: TGCAGCGTTGAAGGCAGGGGCCCGGGTGGCTACACCTTC.

The gene calls are TRBV10-3 and TRBJ1-1, with 9 bases fitting TRBD1. With 3 bases clipped from V and 0 bases from J, the junction kept 2 bases outside the gene matches. CDR3 length: 15 residues. Germline CDR1 is ENHRY and CDR2 is SYGVKD. The CDR3 bases are TGTGCCATCAGTGACGGGACAGGGATGAACACTGAAGCTTTCTTT. Translation: CAISDGTGMNTEAFF.

The CDR3 nucleotides read TGTGCCAGCAGTCCCGGGACAGGGGTGGACTACACCTTC. This translates into CASSPGTGVDYTF. This chain uses TRBV12-3 or TRBV12-4 with TRBJ1-2; 10 bases are a match to TRBD1. The length of the CDR3 is 13 residues. With V trimmed by 5 bases and J by 10 bases, 7 bases remained unmatched.